This is a list of T cell receptor beta chains from one sample in a study of cytomegalovirus exposure and HLA in healthy donors. Data came from immunoSEQ multiplex PCR; TCRdb stores just in-frame clones and leaves some out. The table includes 100,000 to 120,000 clones, around 74% detected once. Sequenced: PBMCs. All receptors derive from a man aged 40-50 years in good health and CMV-seronegative. Each CDR3 is given with its conserved first and last residue. The order of the fields is clone size, V gene, J gene, D gene, CDR3 DNA, CDR3 protein. D genes are given only for firm matches. Expanded clones are given a class, and other clones once, few, many or no size at all.

>many|TRBV6-5|TRBJ1-1|-
TGTGCCAGCAGAAGCGGACCGATGAACACTGAAGCTTTCTTT
CASRSGPMNTEAFF
>-|TRBV19|TRBJ2-1|TRBD1
TGTGCCTCTGGACAGGGTGGCAATGAGCAGTTCTTC
CASGQGGNEQFF
>-|TRBV30|TRBJ1-5|-
TGTGCCTGGAACGAAGGGGGGGCAAGCAATCAGCCCCAGCATTTT
CAWNEGGASNQPQHF
>once|TRBV7-6|TRBJ1-5|-
TGTGCCAGCAGCTTAGCCCCAAATCAGCCCCAGCATTTT
CASSLAPNQPQHF
>-|TRBV28|TRBJ1-1|-
TGTGCCAGCAGTTCGCCCTTAATCTTAGGGGACACTGAAGCTTTCTTT
CASSSPLILGDTEAFF
>-|TRBV11-2|TRBJ2-7|-
TGTGCCAGCAGCCCGAGCCCCTACGAGCAGTACTTC
CASSPSPYEQYF
>few|TRBV29-1|TRBJ2-1|TRBD2
TGCAGCGTTGAAGATTCCGGGAGGGCCTACAATGAGCAGTTCTTC
CSVEDSGRAYNEQFF
>-|TRBV6-6|TRBJ1-1|-
TGTGCCAGCAGCCCCGGGGGGGAGAACACTGAAGCTTTCTTT
CASSPGGENTEAFF
>-|TRBV18|TRBJ2-7|-
TGTGCCAGCGCCGCACAGGGAATAGCCTACGAGCAGTACTTC
CASAAQGIAYEQYF
>many|TRBV5-1|TRBJ2-7|TRBD1
TGCGCCAGCAGCTTGGCCGGACAGGGGGCTCTTGGGGGCGAGCAGTACTTC
CASSLAGQGALGGEQYF
>once|TRBV14|TRBJ2-7|-
TGTGCCAGCAGCCTCGTGGGCCTCTACGAGCAGTACTTC
CASSLVGLYEQYF
>-|TRBV9|TRBJ2-7|TRBD1
TGTGCCAGCAGCGTAGGTACAGGGGCCTACGAGCAGTACTTC
CASSVGTGAYEQYF
>few|TRBV5-6|TRBJ1-1|-
TGTGCCAGCAGCTTTTCTTCTACGCCTGAAGCTTTCTTT
CASSFSSTPEAFF
>-|TRBV4-3|TRBJ2-7|TRBD1
TGCGCCAGCAGCCAGACCCCGGGACAGTCCTACGAGCAGTACTTC
CASSQTPGQSYEQYF
>-|TRBV9|TRBJ2-1|TRBD2
TGTGCCAGCAGCCCCACGACTAGCGGGTCCTCCTACAATGAGCAGTTCTTC
CASSPTTSGSSYNEQFF
>-|TRBV2|TRBJ1-2|TRBD1
TGTGCCAGCGGGGCGACAGGGGGAGGCTACACCTTC
CASGATGGGYTF
>-|TRBV5-1|TRBJ2-7|TRBD2
TGCGCCAGCAGCTTGGTTCGGGAGGGCCCCTACGAGCAGTACTTC
CASSLVREGPYEQYF
>-|TRBV27|TRBJ2-3|-
TGTGCCAGCAGTTCCACAGACCATGCATTTAGCACAGATACGCAGTATTTT
CASSSTDHAFSTDTQYF
>-|TRBV4-3|TRBJ2-1|-
TGCGCCAGCAGCCAAGAAAAGGGGACTCCCCCCAATGAGCAGTTCTTC
CASSQEKGTPPNEQFF
>-|TRBV29-1|TRBJ2-1|TRBD2
TGCAGCGGGGGACTAGCGGGGGCCTTTTACAATGAGCAGTTCTTC
CSGGLAGAFYNEQFF
>once|TRBV2|TRBJ1-2|-
TGTGCCAGCAGTTCTTCTCGGGAGGCCCTTAACTATGGCTACACCTTC
CASSSSREALNYGYTF
>-|TRBV29-1|TRBJ1-1|-
TGCAGCGTCGGAAACCCGCGGGGGTGGGGGACTGAAGCTTTCTTT
CSVGNPRGWGTEAFF